The 12 T cell receptor beta chains given below trace back to one sample, sequenced in a study of shared clonotypes between healthy human individuals. Produced via immunoSEQ multiplex PCR; TCRdb's table is partial and in-frame only. The sample shows some 480,000 clones, around 80% of them seen only once. Sequenced input: PBMCs. The receptor source for this set is a woman aged 35 to 49 in good health. Some clones in this sample may be carry-over from other donors' samples.

This clone was detected once. In the same sample, other DNA sequences code for this CDR3. The gene calls are TRBV28 and TRBJ2-2; D is unclear. This CDR3 spans 11 amino acids. Germline values: CDR1 MDHEN, CDR2 SYDVKM. V lost 7 bases to trimming and J lost 5 bases, with 5 bases between them. CDR3 bases: TGTGCCAGCACTTTTACCGGGGAGCTGTTTTTT. It yields the protein CASTFTGELFF.

This chain links TRBV7-2 with TRBJ1-5; D is ambiguous. Germline CDR1 reads SGHTA; CDR2 reads FQGNSA. There are 12 residues in the CDR3. V lost 5 bases, J lost 3 bases, and 5 bases lay in between. CDR3 loop: CASSPFNQPQHF. The CDR3 DNA is TGTGCCAGCAGCCCCTTCAATCAGCCCCAGCATTTT.

This chain links TRBV7-7 with TRBJ2-1, with D tentatively TRBD2 (6 bases). The CDR3 has 17 residues. Germline V gene lookup returns CDR1 SSHAT and CDR2 FNYEAQ (reference sequence). V shed 5 bases and J shed 0 bases, with 17 bases lying between them. CDR3: CASSQSWAGSSYNEQFF. The CDR3 bases are TGTGCCAGCAGCCAATCCTGGGCGGGGAGCTCCTACAATGAGCAGTTCTTC. Filled out from reference TRBV7-7 and TRBJ2-1, the complete variable domain reads GAGVSQSPRYKVTKRGQDVTLRCDPISSHATLYWYQQALGQGPEFLTYFNYEAQPDKSGLPSDRFSAERPEGSISTLTIQRTEQRDSAMYRCASSQSWAGSSYNEQFFGPGTRLTVL.

V gene TRBV5-4 combines with J gene TRBJ2-3, with unresolved D. This CDR3 has 13 amino acids. With 1 base removed from V and 6 bases from J, the gap between germline ends came to 9 bases. Germline V gene sequence: CDR1 SGHNT, CDR2 YYREEE (reference sequence). This CDR3 reads CASSLKASDTQYF. CDR3 DNA sequence: TGTGCCAGCAGCTTGAAAGCGTCGGATACGCAGTATTTT.

Note on this clone: In the same sample, other DNA sequences code for this CDR3. V and J are TRBV5-1 and TRBJ2-4; 7 bases are a match to TRBD1. Per the germline V gene, CDR1 is SGHRS and CDR2 is YFSETQ. The V segment lost 3 bases and the J segment 2 bases; nucleotides outside the gene matches: 5. This CDR3 has 15 residues. The chain's CDR3 is CASSSETGTKNIQYF. Written as DNA, the CDR3 is TGCGCCAGCAGCTCGGAGACAGGGACCAAAAACATTCAGTACTTC.

CDR3 in amino acids: CASRLLAGVQNEQFF. CDR3 coding DNA: TGTGCCAGCAGGTTACTAGCGGGAGTTCAGAATGAGCAGTTCTTC. V gene TRBV2 combines with J gene TRBJ2-1, with TRBD2 identical over 11 bases. Trimming at V came to 6 bases and at J to 7 bases, leaving 8 bases not matched to a gene. The V gene's germline CDR1 is SNHLY and CDR2 FYNNEI. The length of the CDR3 is 15 residues.

The chain has TRBV19 and TRBJ2-3; TRBD2 matches at 12 bases. V trimming: 1 base; J trimming: 5 bases; junction bases outside the gene matches: 4. CDR1 is LNHDA and CDR2 is SQIVND in the germline V gene (reference sequence). There are 16 residues in the CDR3. In nucleotides, the CDR3 is TGTGCCAGTAGTATAGCTCTAGCGGGAGGGCAAGATACGCAGTATTTT. This encodes CASSIALAGGQDTQYF.

The V gene is TRBV9, the J gene TRBJ2-3; the D is unclear. Germline loops: CDR1 SGDLS, CDR2 YYNGEE. CDR3 size: 14 residues. Trimming removed 0 bases at V and 6 bases at J, with 11 bases between. This CDR3 reads CASSVGGPEDTQYF. For the CDR3, the DNA is TGTGCCAGCAGCGTAGGAGGTCCGGAGGATACGCAGTATTTT.

This sequence joins TRBV7-2 and TRBJ1-2; 7 positions agree with TRBD1. Per the germline V gene, CDR1 is SGHTA and CDR2 is FQGNSA. J gave up 6 bases and V 1 base, and 8 bases lay outside the gene matches. The CDR3 has 15 residues. CDR3 in DNA: TGTGCCAGCAGCTTAGAACCAGGAGGGGGCCATGGCTACACCTTC. Its protein product is CASSLEPGGGHGYTF.

J is TRBJ1-6 and V is TRBV7-9, with 8 bases identical to TRBD1. Per the germline V gene, CDR1 is SEHNR and CDR2 is FQNEAQ (reference sequence). The ends lost 0 bases at V and 2 bases at J; junction bases unmatched: 6. The CDR3 loop spans 18 amino acids. CDR3 nucleotide sequence: TGTGCCAGCAGCTTAGCGTTTGGACAGGGAGCCTATAATTCACCCCTCCACTTT. This translates into CASSLAFGQGAYNSPLHF.

This clone has a handful of counts. A junction end diverges from the germline sequence, so it may reflect a read error. V gene TRBV4-1 combines with J gene TRBJ2-5; possible D gene TRBD2, 5 bases. This CDR3 comprises 14 residues. Germline V CDR1 and CDR2: MGHRA, YSYEKL. CDR3: CASSQVIGQVLGDF. CDR3 DNA sequence: TGCGCCAGCAGCCAAGTTATAGGCCAAGTCCTCGGGGACTTC.

The count of this clone is one. This chain uses TRBV7-7 with TRBJ2-5; perhaps TRBD2 as D (6 bases). V was clipped by 8 bases and J by 2 bases, with 9 bases between them. Germline CDR1 and CDR2: SSHAT and FNYEAQ (reference sequence). This CDR3 has 12 residues. CDR3 in DNA: TGTGCCAGCTCTAGCGAGCAAGAGACCCAGTACTTC. This sequence encodes CASSSEQETQYF.